This entry concerns a single T cell receptor (beta chain). Its antigen is still unknown. These data are taken from a study of CD8 T cells in ankylosing spondylitis. TCRdb reprocessed the 5' RACE reads via MiXCR and lists one record per CDR3 protein. Here the sample spans some 700,000 distinct CDR3 sequences, 15% to 20% being singletons. This CDR3 has 13 residues. Trimming took off 6 bases at V and 6 bases at J, with 14 bases between the two ends. General study findings and limits: A motif in TCR beta, a set of seven to nine highly homologous variants, appeared characteristic of ankylosing spondylitis blood. As reported, disease-linked clones showed significant enrichment in matched ankylosing spondylitis synovial fluid. In reactive arthritis synovial fluid and blood, some motif variants had been reported before.

The chain links TRBV12-3 or TRBV12-4 to TRBJ1-1; tentatively, D is TRBD1 (6 bases). The sequence came from a male donor with ankylosing spondylitis. The specimen sequenced was blood, either unsorted or a sorted T cell fraction (not recorded which). This CDR3 reads CASRSGVFAEAFF. CDR3 in DNA: TGTGCCAGCAGATCAGGGGTATTCGCTGAAGCTTTCTTT.